The sample holds many counts of the clone carrying this TCR beta chain. The antigen remains unidentified. Germline V gene data show CDR1 as DFQATT and CDR2 as SNEGSKA (reference sequence). The ends lost 3 bases at V and 7 bases at J; junction bases unmatched: 10. The CDR3 length is 15 residues. The data stem from a study of CD8 T cells in ankylosing spondylitis. Study-level findings and limits: Earlier literature documents some of the motif variants in reactive arthritis synovial fluid and blood. There was a TCR beta motif, made of several highly homologous variants, that appeared characteristic of ankylosing spondylitis blood. Those disease-linked clones were CD8+; they were also relatively rare in peripheral blood.

Making the TCR beta libraries involved quantitative 5'-RACE with molecular barcodes. A single record per CDR3 protein comes from TCRdb applying MiXCR to the 5' RACE reads. The sample consists of approximately 520,000 distinct CDR3 sequences, approximately 5% of them appearing once. The V gene is TRBV20-1, the J gene TRBJ2-7, with TRBD1 matching 12 bases. This TCR was recovered from a male donor with ankylosing spondylitis. Sequencing used blood, either unsorted or a sorted T cell fraction (not recorded which). CDR3 sequence: CSASDPGQGAREQYF. In DNA, the CDR3 is TGCAGTGCTAGCGACCCGGGACAGGGGGCGAGGGAGCAGTACTTC.